This TCR beta chain was identified in a study of vaccination and CD4 T cells after COVID-19. Whole-study context: Every culture used as a control got a CEFX pool, an HIV-1 Nef pool, or no peptide.

The Oncomine TCR Beta short-read assay was what sequenced the DNA obtained from cultured CD4+ T cells. One entry per CDR3 protein, called by TCRdb with MiXCR from the PCR reads. Counted here are some 20,000 distinct CDR3 sequences, approximately 31% occurring once; the ten biggest clones make up about 16%. The sample's treatment: approximately 9-day PBMC culture with coronavirus spike peptide pools or control peptides (ViraFEST assay). US Alpha, Beta and Delta variants postdated the positive PCR dates, which ran from March to December 2020. This clonotype has only a few counts. What it recognizes is unknown. Sequenced: cultured CD4+ T cells from blood. This clonotype originated in a human donor with COVID-19.

CDR3: CASSVRQNNSPLHF. DNA for the CDR3: TGTGCCAGCAGTGTGAGGCAGAATAATTCACCCCTCCACTTT. J is TRBJ1-6 and V is TRBV6-4, with D uncertain. The length of the CDR3 is 14 residues. From germline, CDR1 is MRHNA and CDR2 SNTAGT. V lost 4 bases, J lost 5 bases, and 9 bases lay in between.